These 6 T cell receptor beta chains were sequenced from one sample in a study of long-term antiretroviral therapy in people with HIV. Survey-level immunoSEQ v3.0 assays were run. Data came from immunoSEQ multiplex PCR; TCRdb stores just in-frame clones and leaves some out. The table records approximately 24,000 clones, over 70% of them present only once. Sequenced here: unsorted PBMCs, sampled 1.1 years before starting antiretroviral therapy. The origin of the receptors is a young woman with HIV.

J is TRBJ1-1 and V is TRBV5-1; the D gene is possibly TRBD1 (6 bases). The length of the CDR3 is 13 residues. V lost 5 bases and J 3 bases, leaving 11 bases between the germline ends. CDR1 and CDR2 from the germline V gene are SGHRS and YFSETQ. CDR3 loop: CASRWDTYTEAFF. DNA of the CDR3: TGCGCCAGCAGATGGGACACCTACACTGAAGCTTTCTTT.

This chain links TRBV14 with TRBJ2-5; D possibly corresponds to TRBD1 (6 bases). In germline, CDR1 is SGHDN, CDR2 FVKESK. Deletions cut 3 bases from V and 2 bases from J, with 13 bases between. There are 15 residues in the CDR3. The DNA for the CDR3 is TGTGCCAGCAGCCAGGACAGCGGTCGGCAAGAGACCCAGTACTTC. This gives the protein CASSQDSGRQETQYF.

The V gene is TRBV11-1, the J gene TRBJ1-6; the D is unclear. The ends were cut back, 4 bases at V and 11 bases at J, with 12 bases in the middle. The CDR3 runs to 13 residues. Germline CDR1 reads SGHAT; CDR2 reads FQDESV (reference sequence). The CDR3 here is CASSSQEGAPLHF. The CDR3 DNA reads TGTGCCAGCAGCTCTCAAGAGGGCGCACCCCTCCACTTT.

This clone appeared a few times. CDR3 region: CASSGTGLGNEKLFF. DNA for the CDR3: TGTGCCAGCAGTGGAACAGGGTTGGGTAATGAAAAACTGTTTTTT. The J gene is TRBJ1-4, the V gene TRBV27, with D perhaps matching TRBD1 (6 bases). This CDR3 contains 15 residues. V was shortened by 5 bases and J by 4 bases, with 14 bases between the two germline ends. In germline, CDR1 is MNHEY, CDR2 SMNVEV (reference sequence).

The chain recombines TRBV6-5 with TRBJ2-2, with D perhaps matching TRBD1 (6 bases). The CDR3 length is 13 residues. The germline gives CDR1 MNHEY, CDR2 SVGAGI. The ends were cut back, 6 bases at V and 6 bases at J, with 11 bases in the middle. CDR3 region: CASSPDRSGELFF. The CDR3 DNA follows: TGTGCCAGCAGCCCGGACAGATCCGGGGAGCTGTTTTTT.

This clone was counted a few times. The CDR3 spells CASSQLTSEAFF. The CDR3 DNA follows: TGTGCCAGCAGCCAGTTAACATCAGAAGCTTTCTTT. The chain carries TRBV14 and TRBJ1-1; no reliable D call. Trimming stripped 3 bases from V and 8 bases from J, with 10 bases between. Germline lookup yields CDR1 SGHDN and CDR2 FVKESK. This CDR3 contains 12 residues.